These 28 T cell receptor beta chains originate from one sample sequenced in a study of OX40 agonist ivuxolimab in advanced cancers. The assay was immunoSEQ multiplex PCR, and TCRdb's table has in-frame clones only and misses some. There are tens of thousands of clones in the sample; 86% occur only once, and 0.9% to 1.2% lies in the top ten. Sequenced here: CD4+ or CD8+ T cells sorted from blood, sampled in a trial of the OX40 agonist ivuxolimab. All receptors come from an adult with an advanced solid tumor such as melanoma, head and neck, liver or kidney cancer.

The rearrangement links TRBV19 to TRBJ2-1; D gene unclear. V dropped 8 bases and J dropped 2 bases, with 16 bases sitting between them. This CDR3 contains 15 residues. CDR1 LNHDA and CDR2 SQIVND come from the germline V gene (reference sequence). This CDR3 reads CASHTKERPYNEQFF. In DNA, the CDR3 is TGTGCCAGTCACACTAAGGAGCGTCCCTACAATGAGCAGTTCTTC.

This clone was observed a few times. Here the CDR3 DNA reads TGCAGTGCTGCTAAGATGGCTACGGCTTTCTTT. Its translation is CSAAKMATAFF. The rearrangement joins TRBV20-1 to TRBJ1-1; unclear D gene. Germline V gene sequence: CDR1 DFQATT, CDR2 SNEGSKA (reference sequence). Trimming took off 5 bases at V and 11 bases at J, with 15 bases between the two ends. There are 11 residues in the CDR3.

The rearrangement joins TRBV2 to TRBJ2-3; 11 bases map to TRBD2. The CDR3 length is 14 residues. V trimming: 5 bases; J trimming: 7 bases; junction bases outside the gene matches: 5. The V gene's germline CDR1 is SNHLY and CDR2 FYNNEI. The CDR3 sequence: CASSKTSGSNTQYF. In nucleotides, the CDR3 is TGTGCCAGCAGTAAAACTAGCGGGAGTAATACGCAGTATTTT.

The CDR3 reads CAINPGTGSEKLFF. The CDR3 DNA sequence: TGTGCCATCAATCCCGGGACAGGGAGTGAAAAACTGTTTTTT. The chain joins TRBV10-3 to TRBJ1-4, with 9 bases matching TRBD1. Looked up from germline, CDR1 is ENHRY and CDR2 is SYGVKD. The trim removed 7 bases at V and 7 bases at J, leaving 7 bases unmatched. This CDR3 has 14 amino acids.

V is TRBV11-1 and J is TRBJ1-2, with D maybe TRBD1 (6 bases). CDR3 length: 13 amino acids. Germline CDR1 SGHAT, CDR2 FQDESV (reference sequence). Trimming removed 5 bases from V and 2 bases from J, with 9 bases in between. The CDR3 nucleotides are TGTGCCAGCAGCCCGGACAGCAACTATGGCTACACCTTC. Amino acids: CASSPDSNYGYTF.

In its sample, this clone was seen a few times. The V call is TRBV30, the J call TRBJ2-7, with D unresolved. Germline CDR1 and CDR2: GTSNPN and SVGIG (reference sequence). The CDR3 runs to 12 residues. V dropped 4 bases and J dropped 3 bases, with 10 bases sitting between them. CDR3 sequence (DNA): TGTGCCTGGACATACGGTAACTACGAGCAGTACTTC. Protein sequence: CAWTYGNYEQYF.

The chain combines TRBV7-9 with TRBJ2-1, with 11 bases identical to TRBD1. The J segment lost 7 bases and the V segment lost 4 bases, leaving 6 bases of the junction unmatched. Germline loops: CDR1 SEHNR, CDR2 FQNEAQ (reference sequence). The CDR3 length is 15 residues. CDR3 amino acids: CASSSPGQGVNEQFF. The DNA for the CDR3 is TGTGCCAGCAGCTCGCCGGGACAGGGGGTGAATGAGCAGTTCTTC.

The chain employs TRBV20-1 and TRBJ1-2; tentatively, D is TRBD1 (6 bases). From germline, CDR1 is DFQATT and CDR2 SNEGSKA (reference sequence). The CDR3 extends over 9 amino acids. The CDR3 spells CKGVYGYTF. The CDR3 nucleotides are TGCAAGGGGGTTTATGGCTACACCTTC.

This chain connects TRBV29-1 to TRBJ2-3; 10 positions match TRBD2. Germline V CDR1 and CDR2: SQVTM, ANQGSEA. The CDR3 contains 14 residues. V lost 2 bases, J lost 4 bases, and 3 bases stayed unmatched. The DNA for the CDR3 is TGCAGCGTTGAAAGCGGGAGGGGAGCAGATACGCAGTATTTT. Protein: CSVESGRGADTQYF.

The chain is built from TRBV29-1 and TRBJ2-7, with a tentative D call TRBD1 (5 bases). Germline V lookup: CDR1 SQVTM, CDR2 ANQGSEA. V lost 5 bases and J lost 1, with 9 bases in between. The CDR3 has 12 amino acids. CDR3: CSVRQSSYEQYF. CDR3 DNA sequence: TGCAGCGTTAGACAGTCTTCCTACGAGCAGTACTTC.

This sequence joins TRBV11-3 and TRBJ1-2; possible D gene TRBD1, 6 bases. The germline V and J ends were trimmed by 5 bases and 4 bases, with 14 bases remaining between them. From germline, CDR1 is SGHNT and CDR2 YENEEA. CDR3 size: 14 residues. The chain's CDR3 is CASSLNRDSYGYTF. CDR3 DNA: TGTGCCAGCAGCCTGAACAGGGATTCCTATGGCTACACCTTC.

This chain connects TRBV4-3 to TRBJ1-3, with D uncertain. Germline V gene data show CDR1 as LGHNA and CDR2 as YSLEER. V was clipped by 0 bases and J by 4 bases, with 13 bases between them. CDR3 length equals 16 residues. The CDR3 DNA is TGCGCCAGCAGCCAAGAAACTATGGGCTTCGGAAACACCATATATTTT. Translation gives CASSQETMGFGNTIYF.

CDR3 region: CASLRQAGSTEAFF. The DNA for the CDR3 is TGTGCCAGTCTGAGACAGGCGGGGAGCACTGAAGCTTTCTTT. The J gene is TRBJ1-1, the V gene TRBV19; a weak D match, TRBD1 (6 bases). This CDR3 is 14 amino acids long. Germline V CDR1 and CDR2: LNHDA, SQIVND (reference sequence). The ends were cut back, 8 bases at V and 4 bases at J, with 17 bases in the middle.

This chain uses TRBV19 with TRBJ2-7, with TRBD1 as a possible D gene (6 bases). The CDR3 consists of 15 residues. Trimming cost V 5 bases and J 6 bases, with 20 bases left between them. CDR1 is LNHDA, CDR2 SQIVND, per germline (reference sequence). The CDR3 loop is CASSPGNSAGAEQYF. The CDR3 coding sequence is TGTGCCAGTAGTCCGGGGAATTCGGCAGGGGCCGAGCAGTACTTC.

This clone occurred once. As DNA, the CDR3 is TGCGCCAGCAGCCAAGAGATCGAGGGACAGGTACCTATAGGGACCCAGTACTTC. This gives the protein CASSQEIEGQVPIGTQYF. The chain combines TRBV4-3 with TRBJ2-5; TRBD1 agrees at 8 bases. V lost 0 bases, J lost 7 bases, and 16 bases stayed unmatched. CDR3 length: 18 residues. CDR1 is LGHNA and CDR2 is YSLEER in the germline V gene.

The chain has TRBV28 and TRBJ2-2, with 9 bases aligning to TRBD1. Germline trimming cut 8 bases from V and 7 bases from J; bases unmatched to any gene: 11. The germline V gene has CDR1 MDHEN and CDR2 SYDVKM. The CDR3 has 15 amino acids. CDR3 sequence reads: CASFQQGAGSGELFF. CDR3 bases: TGTGCCAGCTTCCAACAGGGGGCCGGTAGCGGGGAGCTGTTTTTT. Full variable domain (rest looked up from reference TRBV28 and TRBJ2-2): DVKVTQSSRYLVKRTGEKVFLECVQDMDHENMFWYRQDPGLGLRLIYFSYDVKMKEKGDIPEGYSVSREKKERFSLILESASTNQTSMYLCASFQQGAGSGELFFGEGSRLTVL.

Only one count was recorded for this clone. The chain joins TRBV19 to TRBJ2-7, with TRBD2 matching 13 bases. Germline V lookup: CDR1 LNHDA, CDR2 SQIVND (reference sequence). J gave up 6 bases and V 4 bases, and 9 bases lay outside the gene matches. This CDR3 has 16 amino acids. CDR3 protein: CASSTFRTSGSFEQYF. CDR3 in DNA: TGTGCCAGTAGTACCTTCCGGACTAGCGGGAGCTTCGAGCAGTACTTC.

The gene calls are TRBV11-2 and TRBJ2-1; no clear D gene. Trimming removed 6 bases at V and 8 bases at J, with 14 bases between. This CDR3 comprises 13 residues. Germline V gene sequence: CDR1 SGHAT, CDR2 FQNNGV. CDR3 amino acids: CASSSARHDEQFF. For the CDR3, the DNA is TGTGCCAGCAGTTCCGCCCGGCACGATGAGCAGTTCTTC.

The CDR3 is CASSSLSEGGYGYTF. CDR3 bases: TGTGCCAGTAGTTCTCTGAGCGAGGGCGGCTATGGCTACACCTTC. This sequence joins TRBV19 and TRBJ1-2; D unresolved. Trimming took 5 bases from V and 4 from J, leaving 17 bases between them. This CDR3 comprises 15 residues. Germline V gene lookup returns CDR1 LNHDA and CDR2 SQIVND (reference sequence).

Regarding this clone: This specimen includes other DNA sequences encoding the same CDR3. CDR3 nucleotides: TGTGCCAGCTCACCAAGGGGCAACACTGAAGCTTTCTTT. Its protein product is CASSPRGNTEAFF. V and J are TRBV18 and TRBJ1-1; TRBD1 might be the D (5 bases). CDR3 length: 13 residues. Trimming left V 2 bases short and J 2 bases short, with 6 bases between. Germline V gives CDR1 KGHSH, CDR2 LQKENI.

The J gene is TRBJ2-7, the V gene TRBV11-2, with TRBD2 matching over 14 bases. This CDR3 has 15 residues. Trimming took 4 bases from V and 5 from J; bases not matched to a gene: 4. Germline V gene data show CDR1 as SGHAT and CDR2 as FQNNGV. The CDR3 spells CASSSTGLAGDEQYF. The CDR3 DNA reads TGTGCCAGCAGCTCCACGGGACTAGCGGGAGACGAGCAGTACTTC. Full variable domain (remainder filled in from reference TRBV11-2 and TRBJ2-7): EAGVAQSPRYKIIEKRQSVAFWCNPISGHATLYWYQQILGQGPKLLIQFQNNGVVDDSQLPKDRFSAERLKGVDSTLKIQPAKLEDSAVYLCASSSTGLAGDEQYFGPGTRLTVT.

The J gene is TRBJ1-3, the V gene TRBV9; the D gene is possibly TRBD1 (6 bases). Germline V gene lookup returns CDR1 SGDLS and CDR2 YYNGEE. The CDR3 is made up of 15 amino acids. V was pared by 1 base and J by 3 bases, with 11 bases between. The CDR3 DNA is TGTGCCAGCAGCGTATTACAGGGTGGTGGAAACACCATATATTTT. As protein: CASSVLQGGGNTIYF. Using reference TRBV9 and TRBJ1-3 for the parts outside the CDR3, the full variable domain is DSGVTQTPKHLITATGQRVTLRCSPRSGDLSVYWYQQSLDQGLQFLIQYYNGEERAKGNILERFSAQQFPDLHSELNLSSLELGDSALYFCASSVLQGGGNTIYFGEGSWLTVV.

The rearrangement uses TRBV14 and TRBJ2-1; D remains unclear. Germline lookup yields CDR1 SGHDN and CDR2 FVKESK. The CDR3 extends over 15 amino acids. V was trimmed by 1 base and J by 0 bases, leaving 7 bases between them. CDR3: CASSQGVSSYNEQFF. In DNA, the CDR3 is TGTGCCAGCAGCCAAGGGGTCAGCTCCTACAATGAGCAGTTCTTC.

The rearrangement links TRBV19 to TRBJ1-1; D is undetermined. The germline CDR1 and CDR2 sequences are LNHDA and SQIVND (reference sequence). V was trimmed by 3 bases and J by 0 bases, leaving 8 bases between them. This CDR3 region has 14 residues. The CDR3 DNA follows: TGTGCCAGTAGTATCGGACTGATGAACACTGAAGCTTTCTTT. It specifies CASSIGLMNTEAFF.

The J gene is TRBJ2-3, the V gene TRBV19; weak D call: TRBD2 (5 bases). The CDR3 consists of 15 residues. Germline assignment: CDR1 LNHDA and CDR2 SQIVND (reference sequence). Trimming took 4 bases from V and 2 from J, leaving 13 bases between them. In DNA form, the CDR3 reads TGTGCCAGTAGTACCCCCTCGGGATTCACAGATACGCAGTATTTT. It yields the protein CASSTPSGFTDTQYF.

This chain links TRBV7-2 with TRBJ1-3; 7 nucleotides align to TRBD1. V lost 5 bases to trimming and J lost 2 bases; unmatched junction nucleotides: 6. The length of the CDR3 is 15 residues. CDR1 and CDR2 (germline): SGHTA, FQGNSA. As DNA, the CDR3 is TGTGCCAGCAGCCCGGACAGGCTAACTGGAAACACCATATATTTT. Protein: CASSPDRLTGNTIYF. Supplemented by reference TRBV7-2 and TRBJ1-3, the full variable domain reads GAGVSQSPSNKVTEKGKDVELRCDPISGHTALYWYRQSLGQGLEFLIYFQGNSAPDKSGLPSDRFSAERTGGSVSTLTIQRTQQEDSAVYLCASSPDRLTGNTIYFGEGSWLTVV.

The CDR3 spells CASSSGLAGGLLLHEQFF. DNA of the CDR3: TGTGCCAGCAGCTCAGGGCTAGCGGGAGGTCTTCTCTTGCATGAGCAGTTCTTC. The gene calls are TRBV11-1 and TRBJ2-1; TRBD2 matches at 11 bases. The CDR3 has 18 amino acids. V trimming: 4 bases; J trimming: 8 bases; junction bases outside the gene matches: 16. Germline CDR1 reads SGHAT; CDR2 reads FQDESV (reference sequence).

The V and J genes are TRBV6-6 and TRBJ2-1; 9 nucleotides line up with TRBD2. The germline gives CDR1 MNHNY, CDR2 SVGAGI (reference sequence). J lost 5 bases, V lost 2 bases, and 4 bases had no gene match. This CDR3 has 15 amino acids. CDR3 sequence reads: CASSYMPSGNNEQFF. CDR3 DNA: TGTGCCAGCAGTTACATGCCTAGCGGGAACAATGAGCAGTTCTTC.